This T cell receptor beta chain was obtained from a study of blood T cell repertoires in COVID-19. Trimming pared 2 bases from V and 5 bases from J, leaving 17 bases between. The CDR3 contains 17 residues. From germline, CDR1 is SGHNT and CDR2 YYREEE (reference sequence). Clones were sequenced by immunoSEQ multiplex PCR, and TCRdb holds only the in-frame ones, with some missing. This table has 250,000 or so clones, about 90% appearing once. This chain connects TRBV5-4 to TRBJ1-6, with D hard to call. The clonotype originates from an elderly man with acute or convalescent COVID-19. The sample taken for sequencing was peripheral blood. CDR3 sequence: CASSLNPASSNNSPLHF. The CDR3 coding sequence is TGTGCCAGCAGCTTAAACCCAGCCTCTAGTAATAATTCACCCCTCCACTTT.